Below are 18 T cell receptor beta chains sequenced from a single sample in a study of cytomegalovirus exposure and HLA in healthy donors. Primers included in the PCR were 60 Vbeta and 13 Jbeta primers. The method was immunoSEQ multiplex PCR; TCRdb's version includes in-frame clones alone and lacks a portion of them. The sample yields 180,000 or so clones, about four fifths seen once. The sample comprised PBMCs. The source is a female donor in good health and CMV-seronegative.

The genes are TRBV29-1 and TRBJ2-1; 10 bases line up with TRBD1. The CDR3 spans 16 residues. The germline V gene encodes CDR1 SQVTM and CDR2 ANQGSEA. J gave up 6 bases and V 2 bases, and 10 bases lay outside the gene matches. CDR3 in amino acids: CSVEIPGTGEFNEQFF. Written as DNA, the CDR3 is TGCAGCGTTGAAATACCCGGGACAGGGGAGTTCAATGAGCAGTTCTTC.

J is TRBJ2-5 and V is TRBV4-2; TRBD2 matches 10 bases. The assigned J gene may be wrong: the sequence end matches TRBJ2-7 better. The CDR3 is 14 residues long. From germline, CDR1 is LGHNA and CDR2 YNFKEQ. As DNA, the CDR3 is TGTGCCAGCAGCGGGAGCGGGAGGGGCTACGAGCAGTACTTC. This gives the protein CASSGSGRGYEQYF.

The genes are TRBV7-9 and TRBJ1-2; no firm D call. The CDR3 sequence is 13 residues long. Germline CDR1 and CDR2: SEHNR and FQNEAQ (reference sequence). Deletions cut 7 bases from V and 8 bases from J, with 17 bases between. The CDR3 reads CASTPRATGGYTF. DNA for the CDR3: TGTGCCAGCACCCCAAGGGCGACGGGAGGCTACACCTTC.

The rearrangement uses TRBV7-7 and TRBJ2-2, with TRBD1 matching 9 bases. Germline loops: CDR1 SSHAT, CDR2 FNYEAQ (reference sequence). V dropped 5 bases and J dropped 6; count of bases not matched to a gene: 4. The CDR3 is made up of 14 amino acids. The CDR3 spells CASSPRTGAGELFF. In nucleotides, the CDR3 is TGTGCCAGCAGCCCCCGGACAGGGGCCGGGGAGCTGTTTTTT.

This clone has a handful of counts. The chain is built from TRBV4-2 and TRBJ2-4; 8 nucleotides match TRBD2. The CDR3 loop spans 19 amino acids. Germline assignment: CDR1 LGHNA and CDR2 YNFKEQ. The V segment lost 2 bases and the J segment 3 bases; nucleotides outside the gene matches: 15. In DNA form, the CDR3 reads TGTGCCAGCAGCCAAATAGCGGGGAGACATCCATCGGTCAAAAACATTCAGTACTTC. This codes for CASSQIAGRHPSVKNIQYF.

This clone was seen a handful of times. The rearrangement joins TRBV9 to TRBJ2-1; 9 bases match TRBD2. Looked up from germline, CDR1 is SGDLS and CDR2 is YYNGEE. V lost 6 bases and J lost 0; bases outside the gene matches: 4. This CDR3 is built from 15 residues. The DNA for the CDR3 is TGTGCCAGCACCCTTAGCGGGAGCTCCTACAATGAGCAGTTCTTC. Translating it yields CASTLSGSSYNEQFF.

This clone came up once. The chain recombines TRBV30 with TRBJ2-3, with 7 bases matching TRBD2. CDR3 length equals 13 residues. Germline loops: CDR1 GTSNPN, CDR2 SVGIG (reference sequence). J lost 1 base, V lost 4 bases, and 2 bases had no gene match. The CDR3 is CAWTLAGTDTQYF. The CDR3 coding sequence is TGTGCCTGGACTCTAGCGGGCACAGATACGCAGTATTTT.

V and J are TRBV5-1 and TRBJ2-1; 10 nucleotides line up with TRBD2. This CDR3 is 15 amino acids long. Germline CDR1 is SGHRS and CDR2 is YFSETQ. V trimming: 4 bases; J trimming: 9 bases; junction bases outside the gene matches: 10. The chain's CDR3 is CASSGGLAVGGEQFF. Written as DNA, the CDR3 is TGCGCCAGCAGCGGCGGACTAGCGGTGGGGGGTGAGCAGTTCTTC.

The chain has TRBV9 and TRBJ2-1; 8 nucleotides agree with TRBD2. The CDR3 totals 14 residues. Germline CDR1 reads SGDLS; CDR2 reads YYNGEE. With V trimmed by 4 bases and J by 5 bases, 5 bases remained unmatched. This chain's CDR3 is CASSISGTNNEQFF. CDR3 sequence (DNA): TGTGCCAGCAGCATTAGCGGGACTAACAATGAGCAGTTCTTC.

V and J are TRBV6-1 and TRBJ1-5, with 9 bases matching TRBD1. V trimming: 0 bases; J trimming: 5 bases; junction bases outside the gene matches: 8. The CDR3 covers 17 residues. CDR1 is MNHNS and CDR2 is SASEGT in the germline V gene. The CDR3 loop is CASSEAGWGQGHQPQHF. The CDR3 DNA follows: TGTGCCAGCAGTGAAGCGGGATGGGGACAGGGACATCAGCCCCAGCATTTT.

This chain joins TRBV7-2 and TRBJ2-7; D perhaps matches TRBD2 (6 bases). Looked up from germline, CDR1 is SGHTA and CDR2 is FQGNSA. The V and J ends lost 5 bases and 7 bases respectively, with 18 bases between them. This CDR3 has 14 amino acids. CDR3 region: CASSNRDWVREQYF. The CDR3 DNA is TGTGCCAGCAGCAACCGGGACTGGGTGAGGGAGCAGTACTTC.

The CDR3 DNA reads as TGTGCCAGCAGTGTTGCAGCCACCCTGAGGGAGCAGTACTTC. Encoded protein: CASSVAATLREQYF. The chain combines TRBV2 with TRBJ2-7; D is ambiguous. Germline-derived CDR1 and CDR2 are SNHLY and FYNNEI. The CDR3 has 14 residues. Deletions cut 4 bases from V and 7 bases from J, with 17 bases between.

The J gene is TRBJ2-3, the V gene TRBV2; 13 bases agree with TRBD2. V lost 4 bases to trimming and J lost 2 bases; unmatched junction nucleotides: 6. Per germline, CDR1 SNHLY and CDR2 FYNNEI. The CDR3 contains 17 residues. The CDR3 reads CASSGTSGRGFTDTQYF. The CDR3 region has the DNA TGTGCCAGCAGTGGGACTAGCGGGAGAGGGTTCACAGATACGCAGTATTTT. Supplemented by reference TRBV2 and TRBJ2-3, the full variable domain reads EPEVTQTPSHQVTQMGQEVILRCVPISNHLYFYWYRQILGQKVEFLVSFYNNEISEKSEIFDDQFSVERPDGSNFTLKIRSTKLEDSAMYFCASSGTSGRGFTDTQYFGPGTRLTVL.

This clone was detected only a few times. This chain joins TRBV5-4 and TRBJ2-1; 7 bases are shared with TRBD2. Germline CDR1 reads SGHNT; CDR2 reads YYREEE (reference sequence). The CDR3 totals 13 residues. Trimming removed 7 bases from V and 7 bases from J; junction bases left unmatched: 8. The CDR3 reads CASLSAGRNEQFF. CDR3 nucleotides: TGTGCCAGCCTCTCAGCGGGACGGAATGAGCAGTTCTTC.

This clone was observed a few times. Here the CDR3 DNA reads TGTGCCAGTAGTAGGTCAGGGGACTATGGCTACACCTTC. This gives the protein CASSRSGDYGYTF. The gene calls are TRBV19 and TRBJ1-2; D perhaps matches TRBD1 (6 bases). The V end was cut by 4 bases, the J end by 3 bases, with 9 bases between. There are 13 residues in the CDR3. CDR1 is LNHDA and CDR2 is SQIVND in the germline V gene (reference sequence).

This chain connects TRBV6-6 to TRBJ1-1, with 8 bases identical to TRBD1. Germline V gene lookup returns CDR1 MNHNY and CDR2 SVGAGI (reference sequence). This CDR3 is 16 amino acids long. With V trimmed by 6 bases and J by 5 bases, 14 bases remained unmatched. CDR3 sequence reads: CASSRGTGLVGTEAFF. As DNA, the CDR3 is TGTGCCAGCAGCCGCGGGACAGGACTGGTTGGTACTGAAGCTTTCTTT.

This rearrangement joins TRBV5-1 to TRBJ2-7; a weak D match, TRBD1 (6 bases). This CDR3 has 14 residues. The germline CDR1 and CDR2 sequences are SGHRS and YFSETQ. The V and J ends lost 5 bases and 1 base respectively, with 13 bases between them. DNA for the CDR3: TGCGCCAGCAGTCCACAGGGTGGTTCCTACGAGCAGTACTTC. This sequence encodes CASSPQGGSYEQYF.

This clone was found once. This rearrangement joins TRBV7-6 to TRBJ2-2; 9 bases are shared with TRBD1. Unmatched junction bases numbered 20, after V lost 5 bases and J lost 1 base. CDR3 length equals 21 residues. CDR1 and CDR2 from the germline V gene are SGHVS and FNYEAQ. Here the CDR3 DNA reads TGTGCCAGCAGCGCATCAGCCTTTCCGGGACAGGGCTGGAGGAACACCGGGGAGCTGTTTTTT. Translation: CASSASAFPGQGWRNTGELFF.